This T cell receptor beta chain is drawn from a study of blood T cell repertoires in COVID-19. Study details: The United States, Italy and Spain were the sources of the acute and convalescent COVID-19 samples. From T cells, B-cell-depleted T cells, or PBMCs came the material, which was cDNA or gDNA.

This CDR3 spans 15 amino acids. V shed 4 bases, J shed 7 bases, and the junction held 12 bases outside the gene matches. Germline-derived CDR1 and CDR2 are SGHTA and FQGNSA. Per the authors' pipeline: Quantification of nucleated cells was approximated via reference gene primer amplification. Assay used: immunoSEQ multiplex PCR; TCRdb lists only in-frame clones, some missing. V and J calls and clone size are those listed in that table; D and trimming were worked out from the DNA. Among 150,000 to 250,000 clones listed, about 80% were seen once. This clonotype originated in a human donor with acute or convalescent COVID-19. The donor label of this sample is uncertain. The rearrangement uses TRBV7-2 and TRBJ2-7, with TRBD2 matching 8 bases. The sample comprised peripheral blood. The CDR3 DNA reads TGTGCCAGCAGCTCGGGACTAGGGGGAGTGGGGGAGCAGTACTTC. As protein: CASSSGLGGVGEQYF.